The 13 T cell receptor beta chains presented below share a single source sample, sequenced in a study of persistence of HIV-infected CD4 T cells. Their antigens remain unidentified. An overlapping HIV-1 Gag peptide pool stimulated these cells at 0.95 to 1 ug/peptide/mL. Memory cells lacking CD40L and CD69 with high CD45RO were sorted. The libraries were made with immunoSEQ version 4 in survey mode. Generated by immunoSEQ multiplex PCR, the TCRdb table keeps only in-frame clones and is missing some. The sample holds about 40,000 clones, 75% to 80% seen once. Sample: CD4+ T cells sorted from PBMCs after roughly 19-hour stimulation, taken from a patient who received antiretroviral therapy. The source of these receptors is an adult man with HIV who was CMV-seropositive.

CDR3 in amino acids: CAWSVRDKGPRYGYTF. CDR3 coding DNA: TGTGCCTGGAGTGTACGAGATAAGGGACCCCGCTATGGCTACACCTTC. The chain recombines TRBV30 with TRBJ1-2; tentatively, D is TRBD1 (5 bases). The V end was cut by 0 bases, the J end by 4 bases, with 18 bases between. The CDR3 covers 16 residues. CDR1 GTSNPN and CDR2 SVGIG come from the germline V gene (reference sequence).

This clone was recorded only once. J is TRBJ2-3 and V is TRBV6-5, with 7 bases identical to TRBD2. The V gene's germline CDR1 is MNHEY and CDR2 SVGAGI. Unmatched junction bases numbered 12, after V lost 4 bases and J lost 11 bases. CDR3 length equals 14 residues. For the CDR3, the DNA is TGTGCCAGCAGTTCCACCGGGACTATCATCGTGCAGTATTTT. Translation gives CASSSTGTIIVQYF.

The chain is built from TRBV3-1 (or the pseudogene TRBV3-2) and TRBJ2-1; D ambiguous. Trimming stripped 4 bases from V and 5 bases from J, with 15 bases between. Germline V gene data show CDR1 as LGHDT and CDR2 as YNNKEL (reference sequence). The CDR3 loop spans 15 amino acids. The CDR3 coding sequence is TGTGCCAGCAGCCCTCCCTGGTCGAACAACAATGAGCAGTTCTTC. This sequence encodes CASSPPWSNNNEQFF.

For the CDR3, the DNA is TGTGCCAGCAGCCAAGGTGTCATATCACTCCGCACAGATACGCAGTATTTT. The encoded protein is CASSQGVISLRTDTQYF. The chain recombines TRBV3-1 (or the pseudogene TRBV3-2) with TRBJ2-3; D not resolved. Germline CDR1 and CDR2: LGHDT and YNNKEL (reference sequence). CDR3 length equals 17 residues. The V end was cut by 1 base, the J end by 1 base, with 15 bases between.

This chain joins TRBV6-5 and TRBJ1-5; no definite D call. Germline V gene lookup returns CDR1 MNHEY and CDR2 SVGAGI. The CDR3 loop spans 15 amino acids. V gave up 6 bases and J gave up 1 base, with 13 bases separating them. The CDR3, as DNA: TGTGCCAGCAGACGTCAAGGAAGCAGCAATCAGCCCCAGCATTTT. The encoded protein is CASRRQGSSNQPQHF.

A single count supports this clone. The V gene is TRBV30, the J gene TRBJ1-4; TRBD1 might be the D (5 bases). The V gene's germline CDR1 is GTSNPN and CDR2 SVGIG (reference sequence). Trimming left V 3 bases short and J 7 bases short, with 24 bases between. CDR3 length equals 17 residues. The CDR3 region is CAWRRDKSGRRGEKLFF. In nucleotides, the CDR3 is TGTGCCTGGAGGAGGGATAAGTCGGGGCGTCGGGGTGAAAAACTGTTTTTT.

The rearrangement links TRBV7-9 to TRBJ1-3; perhaps TRBD1 as D (5 bases). V lost 4 bases and J lost 4, with 14 bases in between. This CDR3 contains 15 residues. Germline assignment: CDR1 SEHNR and CDR2 FQNEAQ (reference sequence). DNA of the CDR3: TGTGCCAGCAGCTCAACCGGGGGATTAGGAAACACCATATATTTT. It is translated as CASSSTGGLGNTIYF.

The rearrangement links TRBV5-1 to TRBJ2-1, with D uncertain. Germline CDR1 is SGHRS and CDR2 is YFSETQ. This CDR3 comprises 18 residues. Trimming left V 0 bases short and J 4 bases short, with 20 bases between. The CDR3 spells CASSLAFWTNRPYNEQFF. DNA of the CDR3: TGCGCCAGCAGCTTGGCCTTCTGGACGAACCGACCATACAATGAGCAGTTCTTC.

The V gene is TRBV5-5, the J gene TRBJ1-2, with unresolved D. The CDR3 is made up of 15 amino acids. In germline, CDR1 is SGHKS, CDR2 YYEKEE (reference sequence). V lost 4 bases to trimming and J lost 8 bases, with 21 bases between them. The CDR3 loop reads CASSPPGLSRAGYTF. In DNA, the CDR3 is TGTGCCAGCAGCCCCCCCGGGCTCTCTAGGGCGGGCTACACCTTC.

This clone was recorded once. The V and J genes are TRBV6-5 and TRBJ1-1; D ambiguous. The V end was cut by 6 bases, the J end by 2 bases, with 16 bases between. The CDR3 length is 15 residues. The germline V gene encodes CDR1 MNHEY and CDR2 SVGAGI. CDR3 bases: TGTGCCAGCAGGCAGACATCGCAGATAAACACTGAAGCTTTCTTT. It specifies CASRQTSQINTEAFF.

With respect to this clone: A junction end diverges from the germline sequence, so it may reflect a read error. The V and J genes are TRBV20-1 and TRBJ1-5, with no clear D. The V gene's germline CDR1 is DFQATT and CDR2 SNEGSKA (reference sequence). The CDR3 has 13 amino acids. In DNA, the CDR3 is TGCAGTGCTAGTCTGACAAGCAAGCAGCCCCAGCATTTT. It translates to CSASLTSKQPQHF.

The chain carries TRBV7-2 and TRBJ1-4; D not certain. From germline, CDR1 is SGHTA and CDR2 FQGNSA. V was shortened by 0 bases and J by 2 bases, with 4 bases between the two germline ends. The CDR3 is 14 amino acids. The CDR3 nucleotides are TGTGCCAGCAGCTTAGCTCTGACTAATGAAAAACTGTTTTTT. This gives the protein CASSLALTNEKLFF.

This rearrangement joins TRBV20-1 to TRBJ2-7; D not resolved. V shed 3 bases and J shed 5 bases, with 17 bases lying between them. The CDR3 loop spans 14 amino acids. Germline-derived CDR1 and CDR2 are DFQATT and SNEGSKA (reference sequence). The CDR3 sequence: CSASGQVNFDEQYF. The CDR3 coding sequence is TGCAGTGCTAGTGGGCAGGTAAATTTCGACGAGCAGTACTTC.